The rows below give T cell receptor beta chains drawn from one sample of a study of Ad26.COV2.S vaccination and SARS-CoV-2 variants. The protocol was immunoSEQ multiplex PCR, while the TCRdb copy is restricted to in-frame clones and leaves out a portion. This table holds some 330,000 clones, 75% to 90% found once. The sample was peripheral blood, taken in a trial of Ad26.COV2.S vaccine versus placebo. Receptor source: a person aged 18-65 years who received the Ad26.COV2.S COVID-19 vaccine or a placebo. CDR3s include the opening cysteine and the closing phenylalanine or tryptophan. A D gene is named only where the DNA matches it firmly. A clone size is listed for some rows: how often the clone was seen (once, few, many), or a class if it is expanded.

CDR3 protein	CDR3 DNA	clone size	V gene	J gene	CDR3 length	D gene
CASSEDRFQPQHF	TGTGCCAGCAGTGAAGATCGTTTTCAGCCCCAGCATTTT	-	TRBV6-1	TRBJ1-5	13	-
CAISLSSVNDEQFF	TGTGCCATCAGCTTATCTTCAGTCAACGATGAGCAGTTCTTC	-	TRBV10-3	TRBJ2-1	14	-
CASSVGRSGGSGEQFF	TGTGCCAGCAGCGTAGGACGAAGCGGGGGCTCAGGAGAGCAGTTCTTC	-	TRBV9	TRBJ2-1	16	TRBD2
CASSPQGLANEQFF	TGTGCCAGCAGTCCTCAGGGACTAGCGAATGAGCAGTTCTTC	-	TRBV28	TRBJ2-1	14	TRBD2
CASSSTSGPNTGELFF	TGTGCCAGCAGCTCCACCAGCGGTCCGAACACCGGGGAGCTGTTTTTT	-	TRBV13	TRBJ2-2	16	-
CASNRLLEANVLTF	TGTGCCAGCAACAGGCTGCTAGAGGCCAACGTCCTGACTTTC	-	TRBV27	TRBJ2-6	14	-
CASSLDASTDTQYF	TGTGCCAGCAGCTTAGATGCTAGCACAGATACGCAGTATTTT	once	TRBV7-2	TRBJ2-3	14	-
CAISELAIEAFF	TGTGCCATCAGTGAGTTGGCGATTGAAGCTTTCTTT	-	TRBV10-3	TRBJ1-1	12	-
CASSYRRGTEAFF	TGTGCCAGCAGTTACCGCAGGGGCACTGAAGCTTTCTTT	once	TRBV6-2/TRBV6-3	TRBJ1-1	13	-
CASARTADYGYTF	TGTGCCTCAGCGCGGACAGCCGACTATGGCTACACCTTC	-	TRBV11-2	TRBJ1-2	13	-
CASSPRGDSLEKLFF	TGTGCCAGCAGCCCCAGAGGGGACAGCCTCGAAAAACTGTTTTTT	-	TRBV9	TRBJ1-4	15	TRBD1
CASSVEGGLVTEAFF	TGTGCCAGCAGCGTAGAAGGGGGCCTCGTCACTGAAGCTTTCTTT	-	TRBV7-9	TRBJ1-1	15	TRBD1
CASSPQGANTEAFF	TGTGCCAGCTCACCACAGGGGGCGAACACTGAAGCTTTCTTT	-	TRBV18	TRBJ1-1	14	TRBD1
CASSYSGGQAQYF	TGTGCCAGCAGTTATTCTGGCGGACAGGCGCAGTATTTT	-	TRBV6-2/TRBV6-3	TRBJ2-3	13	TRBD1
CAWSVDRGTNEKLFF	TGTGCCTGGAGTGTCGACAGGGGAACTAATGAAAAACTGTTTTTT	-	TRBV30	TRBJ1-4	15	TRBD1
CASSQERDLNYGYTF	TGCGCCAGCAGCCAAGAACGGGACCTTAACTATGGCTACACCTTC	few	TRBV4-1	TRBJ1-2	15	-
CASSSRALGASSYNSPLHF	TGTGCCAGCAGCTCAAGGGCCCTGGGGGCTAGCTCCTATAATTCACCCCTCCACTTT	-	TRBV7-2	TRBJ1-6	19	-
CASSSPDTWAIKKEAFF	TGTGCCAGCAGCTCCCCGGACACTTGGGCCATTAAAAAGGAGGCTTTCTTT	-	TRBV5-8	TRBJ1-1	17	-
CASSDSFHKGLDNEQFF	TGTGCCAGCAGTGACTCTTTCCATAAGGGCCTGGACAATGAGCAGTTCTTC	once	TRBV6-4	TRBJ2-1	17	-
CATSADRGTRNEQFF	TGTGCCACCAGCGCCGACAGGGGTACTCGCAATGAGCAGTTCTTC	-	TRBV15	TRBJ2-1	15	TRBD1
CASSSAGGYGYTF	TGTGCCAGCAGTTCGGCAGGGGGCTATGGCTACACCTTC	once	TRBV6-2/TRBV6-3	TRBJ1-2	13	TRBD1
CASSQQNLKGEAFF	TGCGCCAGCAGCCAACAGAACCTAAAGGGCGAAGCTTTCTTT	-	TRBV4-3	TRBJ1-1	14	-
CATQARDGLAGATTDTQYF	TGTGCCACCCAAGCCCGAGATGGACTAGCGGGAGCAACCACAGATACGCAGTATTTT	-	TRBV11-3	TRBJ2-3	19	TRBD2
CASSVGGSSIYYHSGANVLTF	TGTGCCAGCAGCGTAGGGGGCAGCTCCATTTACTACCACTCTGGGGCCAACGTCCTGACTTTC	once	TRBV9	TRBJ2-6	21	-
CSVEIAGGETYEQYF	TGCAGCGTTGAGATAGCGGGGGGCGAAACTTACGAGCAGTACTTC	-	TRBV29-1	TRBJ2-7	15	TRBD2
CASSYSREQPQHF	TGTGCCAGCAGTTATAGTAGGGAGCAGCCCCAGCATTTT	once	TRBV6-2/TRBV6-3	TRBJ1-5	13	-
CASADTGEEETQYF	TGCGCCAGCGCCGATACAGGGGAAGAAGAGACCCAGTACTTC	-	TRBV5-1	TRBJ2-5	14	TRBD1
CASSLGGTGMQPQHF	TGTGCCAGCAGCTTAGGGGGGACAGGGATGCAGCCCCAGCATTTT	-	TRBV7-9	TRBJ1-5	15	TRBD1
CASSPFGRGNEKLFF	TGCGCCAGCAGCCCCTTTGGACGGGGGAATGAAAAACTGTTTTTT	-	TRBV5-1	TRBJ1-4	15	-
CASGLPGGLSERNTQYF	TGTGCTAGTGGTTTGCCGGGGGGGCTTAGCGAGAGGAATACGCAGTATTTT	-	TRBV12-5	TRBJ2-3	17	TRBD2
CASSAQLGSREKLFF	TGTGCCAGCAGTGCACAACTGGGGTCAAGGGAAAAACTGTTTTTT	-	TRBV27	TRBJ1-4	15	-
CASSLITNNYGYTF	TGTGCCAGCAGCCTAATCACGAATAACTATGGCTACACCTTC	-	TRBV7-2	TRBJ1-2	14	-
CASSYSFASGNTIYF	TGTGCCAGCAGTTACTCGTTCGCCTCTGGAAACACCATATATTTT	-	TRBV6-5	TRBJ1-3	15	-
CASSSRDSSFSGANVLTF	TGTGCCAGCAGCTCCCGGGACTCATCCTTCTCTGGGGCCAACGTCCTGACTTTC	-	TRBV7-9	TRBJ2-6	18	-
CASSRTGVSYNEQFF	TGCGCCAGCAGCCGTACGGGGGTCTCCTACAATGAGCAGTTCTTC	-	TRBV5-1	TRBJ2-1	15	-
CAWSVSAGVEAFF	TGTGCCTGGAGTGTGTCGGCAGGGGTTGAAGCTTTCTTT	-	TRBV30	TRBJ1-1	13	-
CASRRGGTGELFF	TGTGCCAGCAGGCGGGGGGGCACCGGGGAGCTGTTTTTT	-	TRBV27	TRBJ2-2	13	TRBD2
CATGTANTGELFF	TGTGCCACCGGGACAGCCAACACCGGGGAGCTGTTTTTT	few	TRBV7-9	TRBJ2-2	13	TRBD1
CASTARSYNSPLHF	TGTGCCAGTACTGCGCGGTCCTATAATTCACCCCTCCACTTT	-	TRBV19	TRBJ1-6	14	-
CASSTPLLTSGREGSTDTQYF	TGCGCCAGCAGTACCCCTTTACTGACTAGCGGGAGGGAGGGGAGCACAGATACGCAGTATTTT	-	TRBV10-1	TRBJ2-3	21	TRBD2
CASSLRWRNNEQFF	TGCGCCAGCAGCTTGAGATGGAGGAACAATGAGCAGTTCTTC	-	TRBV5-1	TRBJ2-1	14	-
CASSSPGLTGELFF	TGTGCCAGCAGCTCCCCGGGGCTAACCGGGGAGCTGTTTTTT	-	TRBV7-2	TRBJ2-2	14	-
CASGSPLGANYGYTF	TGTGCTAGTGGTTCCCCGCTCGGGGCTAACTATGGCTACACCTTC	-	TRBV12-5	TRBJ1-2	15	-
CASSLAGTEAFF	TGTGCCAGCAGCTTAGCGGGCACTGAAGCTTTCTTT	-	TRBV7-2	TRBJ1-1	12	-
CASSQTTNEKLFF	TGTGCCAGCTCCCAGACAACTAATGAAAAACTGTTTTTT	-	TRBV6-5	TRBJ1-4	13	-
CASRTFIDRGDYGYTF	TGTGCCAGTAGAACCTTCATTGACAGGGGGGACTATGGCTACACCTTC	-	TRBV19	TRBJ1-2	16	TRBD1
CASSLGQGLNIQYF	TGTGCCAGCAGCTTGGGTCAGGGGCTAAACATTCAGTACTTC	-	TRBV5-6	TRBJ2-4	14	-
CASSPLRDTQYF	TGTGCCAGCAGCCCCCTGCGGGATACGCAGTATTTT	-	TRBV7-8	TRBJ2-3	12	-
CASSTGHGNTIYF	TGTGCCAGCAGTACCGGACATGGAAACACCATATATTTT	-	TRBV6-5	TRBJ1-3	13	-